The entry that follows covers one TCR beta chain sequence. What it binds is unknown. These data come from a study of cytomegalovirus exposure and HLA in healthy donors. The PCR used 60 Vbeta and 13 Jbeta primers. Using immunoSEQ multiplex PCR, the repertoire was profiled, and TCRdb retains in-frame clones only, with some absent. The table lists 150,000 to 200,000 clones, more than 9.5% of them singletons. Findings of the study overall: A reported reduction in N-insertions relative to the approximately 670-donor mean was seen in an Asian-associated ancestry cluster in a later analysis. Common viral pathogens seemed to be connected with several of the most significant clusters, according to a later analysis.

The V end lost 2 bases, the J end lost 2 bases, and 12 bases lay between the germline ends. CDR1 and CDR2 (germline): SGHRS, YFSETQ. CDR3 size: 15 residues. This chain uses TRBV5-1 with TRBJ2-3; TRBD1 is a possible D gene (6 bases). This clonotype was obtained from a man aged 50 to 59 in good health and CMV-seropositive. Sequenced sample: PBMCs. CDR3 nucleotide sequence: TGCGCCAGCAGCTTTGAACAGGGAAACACAGATACGCAGTATTTT. Encoded protein: CASSFEQGNTDTQYF.